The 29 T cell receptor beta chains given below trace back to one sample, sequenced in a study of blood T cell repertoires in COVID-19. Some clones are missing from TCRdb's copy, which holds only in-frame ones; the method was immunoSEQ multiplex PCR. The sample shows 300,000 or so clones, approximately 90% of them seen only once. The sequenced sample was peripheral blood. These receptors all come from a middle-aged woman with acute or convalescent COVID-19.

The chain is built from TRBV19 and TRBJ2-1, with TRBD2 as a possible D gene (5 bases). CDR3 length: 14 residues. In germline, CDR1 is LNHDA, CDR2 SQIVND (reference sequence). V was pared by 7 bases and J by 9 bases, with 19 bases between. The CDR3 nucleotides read TGTGCCAGTATCGGGGAGCGAACTCTCAGTGAGCAGTTCTTC. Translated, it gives CASIGERTLSEQFF.

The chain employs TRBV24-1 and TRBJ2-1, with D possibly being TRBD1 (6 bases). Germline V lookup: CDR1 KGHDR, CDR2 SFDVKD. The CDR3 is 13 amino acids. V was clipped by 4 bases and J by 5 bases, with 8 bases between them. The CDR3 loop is CATSEGHHNEQFF. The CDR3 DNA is TGTGCCACCAGTGAGGGACACCACAATGAGCAGTTCTTC.

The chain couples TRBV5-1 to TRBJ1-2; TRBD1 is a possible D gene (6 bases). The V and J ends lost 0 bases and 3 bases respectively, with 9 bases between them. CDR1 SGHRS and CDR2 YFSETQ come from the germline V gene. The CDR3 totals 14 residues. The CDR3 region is CASSLAPGDYGYTF. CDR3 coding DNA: TGCGCCAGCAGCTTGGCCCCAGGGGACTATGGCTACACCTTC.

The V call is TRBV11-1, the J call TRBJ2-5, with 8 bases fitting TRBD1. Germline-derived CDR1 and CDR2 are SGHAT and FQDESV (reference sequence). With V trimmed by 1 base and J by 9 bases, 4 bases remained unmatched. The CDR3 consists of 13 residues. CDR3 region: CASSLESQGAQYF. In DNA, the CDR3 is TGTGCCAGCAGCTTAGAGTCACAGGGGGCCCAGTACTTC. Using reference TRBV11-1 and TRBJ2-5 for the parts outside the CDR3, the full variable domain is EAEVAQSPRYKITEKSQAVAFWCDPISGHATLYWYRQILGQGPELLVQFQDESVVDDSQLPKDRFSAERLKGVDSTLKIQPAELGDSAMYLCASSLESQGAQYFGPGTRLLVL.

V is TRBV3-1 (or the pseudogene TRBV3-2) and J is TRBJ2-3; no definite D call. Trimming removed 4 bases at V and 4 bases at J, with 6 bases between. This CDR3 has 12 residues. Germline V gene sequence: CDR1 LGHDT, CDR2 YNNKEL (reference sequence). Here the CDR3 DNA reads TGTGCCAGCAGCCCCTTTCCAGATACGCAGTATTTT. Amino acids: CASSPFPDTQYF.

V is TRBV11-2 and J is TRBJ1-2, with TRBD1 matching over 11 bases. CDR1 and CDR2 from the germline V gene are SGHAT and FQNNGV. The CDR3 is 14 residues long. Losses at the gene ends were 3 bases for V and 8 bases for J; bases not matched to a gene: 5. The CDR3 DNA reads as TGTGCCAGCAGCTTTAGGACAGGGGGCGTCGGCTACACCTTC. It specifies CASSFRTGGVGYTF.

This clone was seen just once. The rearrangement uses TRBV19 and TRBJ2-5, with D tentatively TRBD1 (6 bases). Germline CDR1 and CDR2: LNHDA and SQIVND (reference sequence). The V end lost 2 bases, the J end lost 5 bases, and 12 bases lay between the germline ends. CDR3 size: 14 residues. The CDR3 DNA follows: TGTGCCAGTAGTATATCAGGGGCCGAGGAGACCCAGTACTTC. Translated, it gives CASSISGAEETQYF.

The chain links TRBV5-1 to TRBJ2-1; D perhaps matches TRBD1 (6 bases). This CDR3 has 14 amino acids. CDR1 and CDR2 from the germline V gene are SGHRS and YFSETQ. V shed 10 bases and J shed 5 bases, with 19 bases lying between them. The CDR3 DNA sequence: TGCGCCTCAATGGGGGCAGGGAGAAACAATGAGCAGTTCTTC. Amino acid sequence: CASMGAGRNNEQFF.

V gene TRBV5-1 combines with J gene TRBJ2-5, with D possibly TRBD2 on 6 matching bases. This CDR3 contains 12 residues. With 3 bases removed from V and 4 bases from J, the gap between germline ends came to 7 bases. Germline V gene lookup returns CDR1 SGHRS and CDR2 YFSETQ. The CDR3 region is CASSSGGETQYF. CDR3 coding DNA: TGCGCCAGCAGCTCCGGGGGAGAGACCCAGTACTTC.

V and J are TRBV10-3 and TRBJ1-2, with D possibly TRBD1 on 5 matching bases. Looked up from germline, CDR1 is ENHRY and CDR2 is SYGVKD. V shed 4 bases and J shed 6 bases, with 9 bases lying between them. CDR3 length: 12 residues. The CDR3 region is CAISVRGDGYTF. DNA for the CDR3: TGTGCCATCAGTGTCCGGGGGGATGGCTACACCTTC.

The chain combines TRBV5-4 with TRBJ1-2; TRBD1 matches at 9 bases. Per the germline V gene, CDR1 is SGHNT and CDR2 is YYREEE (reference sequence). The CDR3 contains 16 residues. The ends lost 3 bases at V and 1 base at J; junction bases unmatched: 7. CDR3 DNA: TGTGCCAGCAGCTCCGGGACAGGGAACCTTAACTATGGCTACACCTTC. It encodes CASSSGTGNLNYGYTF.

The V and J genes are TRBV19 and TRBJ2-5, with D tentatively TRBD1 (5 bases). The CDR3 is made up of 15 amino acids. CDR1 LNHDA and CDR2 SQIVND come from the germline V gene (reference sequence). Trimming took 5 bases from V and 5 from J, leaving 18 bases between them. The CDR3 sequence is CASSSLGQGEETQYF. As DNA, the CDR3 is TGTGCCAGTAGTTCCCTCGGGCAGGGTGAGGAGACCCAGTACTTC. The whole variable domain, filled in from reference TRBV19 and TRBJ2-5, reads DGGITQSPKYLFRKEGQNVTLSCEQNLNHDAMYWYRQDPGQGLRLIYYSQIVNDFQKGDIAEGYSVSREKKESFPLTVTSAQKNPTAFYLCASSSLGQGEETQYFGPGTRLLVL.

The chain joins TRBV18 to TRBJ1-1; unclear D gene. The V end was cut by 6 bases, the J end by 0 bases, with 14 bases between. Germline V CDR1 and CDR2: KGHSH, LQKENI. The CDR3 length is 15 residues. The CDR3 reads CASSLSGVLNTEAFF. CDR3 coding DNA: TGTGCCAGCTCCCTCAGCGGGGTGTTGAACACTGAAGCTTTCTTT.

CDR3 protein: CASSEYGRAQAGYTF. The CDR3 DNA follows: TGTGCCAGCAGTGAATATGGCAGGGCCCAAGCTGGCTACACCTTC. The chain employs TRBV25-1 and TRBJ1-2; D perhaps matches TRBD1 (5 bases). V gave up 0 bases and J gave up 7 bases, with 15 bases separating them. The CDR3 runs 15 residues. Per the germline V gene, CDR1 is MGHDK and CDR2 is SYGVNS.

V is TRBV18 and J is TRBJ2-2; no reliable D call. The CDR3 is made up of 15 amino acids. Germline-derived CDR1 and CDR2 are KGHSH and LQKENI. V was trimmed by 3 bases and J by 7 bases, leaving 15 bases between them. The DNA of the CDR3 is TGTGCCAGCTCACCGGCCGTAGCTGAATACGGGGAGCTGTTTTTT. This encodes CASSPAVAEYGELFF.

This CDR3 reads CASSRPMGGPGDTQYF. CDR3 bases: TGTGCCAGCAGCCGTCCAATGGGGGGGCCCGGAGATACGCAGTATTTT. This chain connects TRBV4-2 to TRBJ2-3, with D possibly being TRBD2 (7 bases). Trimming left V 4 bases short and J 5 bases short, with 19 bases between. This CDR3 contains 16 residues. Germline V CDR1 and CDR2: LGHNA, YNFKEQ.

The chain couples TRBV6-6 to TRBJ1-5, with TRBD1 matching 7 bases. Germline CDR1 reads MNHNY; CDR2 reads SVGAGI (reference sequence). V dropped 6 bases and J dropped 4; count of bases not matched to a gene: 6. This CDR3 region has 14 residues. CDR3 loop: CASRLTGSNQPQHF. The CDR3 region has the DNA TGTGCCAGCAGACTGACAGGGTCTAATCAGCCCCAGCATTTT.

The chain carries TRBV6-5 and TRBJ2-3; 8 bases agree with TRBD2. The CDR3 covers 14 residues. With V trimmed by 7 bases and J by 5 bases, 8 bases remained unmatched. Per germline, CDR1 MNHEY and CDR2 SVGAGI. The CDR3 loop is CASKSGGRVDTQYF. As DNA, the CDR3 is TGTGCCAGCAAGAGCGGGGGCCGGGTAGATACGCAGTATTTT.

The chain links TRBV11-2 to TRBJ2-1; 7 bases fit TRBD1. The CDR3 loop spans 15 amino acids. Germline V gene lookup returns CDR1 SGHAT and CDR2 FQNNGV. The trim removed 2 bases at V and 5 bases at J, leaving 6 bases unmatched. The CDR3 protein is CASSLRGLEDNEQFF. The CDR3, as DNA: TGTGCCAGCAGCTTAAGGGGGCTGGAGGACAATGAGCAGTTCTTC.

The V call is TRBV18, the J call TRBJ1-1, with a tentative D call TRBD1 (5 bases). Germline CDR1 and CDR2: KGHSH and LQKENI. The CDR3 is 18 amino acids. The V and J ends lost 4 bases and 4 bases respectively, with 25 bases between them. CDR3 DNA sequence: TGTGCCAGCTCACGACGGGATTTAGAACACCGGGGGGTCACTGAAGCTTTCTTT. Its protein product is CASSRRDLEHRGVTEAFF.

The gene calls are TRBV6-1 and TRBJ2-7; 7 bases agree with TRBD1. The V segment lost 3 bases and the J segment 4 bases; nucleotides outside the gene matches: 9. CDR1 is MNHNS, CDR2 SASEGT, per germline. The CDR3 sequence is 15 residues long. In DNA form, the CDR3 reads TGTGCCAGCAGTGACAGGGGGAAGGCCCTATACGAGCAGTACGTC. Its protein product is CASSDRGKALYEQYV.

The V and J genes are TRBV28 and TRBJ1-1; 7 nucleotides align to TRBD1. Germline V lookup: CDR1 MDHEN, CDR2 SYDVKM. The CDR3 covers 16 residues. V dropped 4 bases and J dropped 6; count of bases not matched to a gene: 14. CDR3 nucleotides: TGTGCCAGCAGTTCGTCCCCGGGACAGAAGGCTCCTGAAGCTTTCTTT. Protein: CASSSSPGQKAPEAFF.

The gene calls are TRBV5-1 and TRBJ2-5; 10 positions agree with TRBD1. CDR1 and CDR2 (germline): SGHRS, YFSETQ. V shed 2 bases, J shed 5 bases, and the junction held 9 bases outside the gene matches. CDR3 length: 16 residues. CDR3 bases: TGCGCCAGCAGCTTCCCCGCGGGACAGGGGCTGGAGACCCAGTACTTC. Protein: CASSFPAGQGLETQYF.

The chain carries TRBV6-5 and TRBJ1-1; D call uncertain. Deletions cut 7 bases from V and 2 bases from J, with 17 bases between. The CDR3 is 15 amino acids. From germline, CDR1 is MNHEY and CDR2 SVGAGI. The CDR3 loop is CASTPFITRNTEAFF. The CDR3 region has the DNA TGTGCCAGCACCCCGTTTATCACGAGAAACACTGAAGCTTTCTTT.

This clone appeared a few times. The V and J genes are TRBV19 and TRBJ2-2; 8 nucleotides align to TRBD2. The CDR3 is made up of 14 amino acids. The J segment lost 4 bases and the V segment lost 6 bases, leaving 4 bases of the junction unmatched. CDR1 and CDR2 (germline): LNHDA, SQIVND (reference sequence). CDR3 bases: TGTGCCAGTAGCCGACTAGCGCCCACCGGGGAGCTGTTTTTT. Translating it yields CASSRLAPTGELFF. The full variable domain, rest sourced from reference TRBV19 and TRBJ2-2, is DGGITQSPKYLFRKEGQNVTLSCEQNLNHDAMYWYRQDPGQGLRLIYYSQIVNDFQKGDIAEGYSVSREKKESFPLTVTSAQKNPTAFYLCASSRLAPTGELFFGEGSRLTVL.

The CDR3 DNA sequence: TGTGCCAGCAGCTTGACCGCAGGGGTGACCTCCTATAATTCACCCCTCCACTTT. Translation: CASSLTAGVTSYNSPLHF. The chain is built from TRBV11-2 and TRBJ1-6, with D tentatively TRBD1 (6 bases). Trimming pared 3 bases from V and 0 bases from J, leaving 15 bases between. This CDR3 is 18 amino acids long. In germline, CDR1 is SGHAT, CDR2 FQNNGV.

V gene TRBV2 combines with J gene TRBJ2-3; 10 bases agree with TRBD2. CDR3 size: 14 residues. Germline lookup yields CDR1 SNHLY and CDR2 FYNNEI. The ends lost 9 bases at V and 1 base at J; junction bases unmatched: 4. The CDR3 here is CASSGGPRTDTQYF. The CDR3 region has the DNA TGTGCCAGTAGCGGGGGGCCTCGCACAGATACGCAGTATTTT.

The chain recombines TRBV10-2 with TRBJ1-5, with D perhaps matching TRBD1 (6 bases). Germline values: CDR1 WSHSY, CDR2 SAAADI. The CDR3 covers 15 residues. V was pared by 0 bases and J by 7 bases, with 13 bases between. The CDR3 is CASSESPGRGQPQHF. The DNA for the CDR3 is TGCGCCAGCAGTGAGTCGCCAGGGAGGGGGCAGCCCCAGCATTTT.

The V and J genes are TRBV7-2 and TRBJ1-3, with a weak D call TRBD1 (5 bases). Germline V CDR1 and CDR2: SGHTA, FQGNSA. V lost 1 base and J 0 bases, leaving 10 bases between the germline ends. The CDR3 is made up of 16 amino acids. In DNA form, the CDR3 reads TGTGCCAGCAGCTTAGTTCAGGGTTCCTCTGGAAACACCATATATTTT. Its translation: CASSLVQGSSGNTIYF.